Listed below are T cell receptor beta chains from one sample, sequenced in a study of T-cell reconstitution after alpha-beta-depleted transplantation in children. TCRdb redid the calling of the PCR reads with MiXCR, one entry per CDR3 protein. The sample lists 150,000 to 250,000 distinct CDR3 sequences; about 14% were seen once. Sequencing used PBMCs from the stem cell graft donor, obtained from the stem cell graft. These receptors originate from a human donor who donated a stem cell graft to a child with acute lymphoblastic leukemia. The CDR3 runs from the conserved cysteine through the conserved F or W. The D gene is left open where the match is weak. Clone sizes are given selectively: once, few, many, or a class where the clone is expanded.

size: many; J: TRBJ2-1; D: NA; V: TRBV7-9; CDR3: CASSFLGSGFF; DNA: TGTGCCAGCAGCTTTTTGGGGTCAGGGTTCTTC
size: many; J: TRBJ2-5; D: TRBD1; V: TRBV5-8; CDR3: CASRRTGGAETQYF; DNA: TGTGCCAGCAGACGAACAGGGGGCGCGGAGACCCAGTACTTC
size: many; J: TRBJ2-1; D: NA; V: TRBV12-3/TRBV12-4; CDR3: CASTRRGSYNEQFF; DNA: TGTGCCAGCACTCGGAGGGGCTCCTACAATGAGCAGTTCTTC
size: few; J: TRBJ2-3; D: TRBD1; V: TRBV10-3; CDR3: CAISEATGQGATDTQYF; DNA: TGTGCCATCAGTGAGGCTACTGGGCAGGGGGCCACAGATACGCAGTATTTT
size: many; J: TRBJ1-1; D: NA; V: TRBV5-1; CDR3: CASSLTRGEAFF; DNA: TGCGCCAGCAGCTTAACACGGGGTGAAGCTTTCTTT
size: many; J: TRBJ1-6; D: NA; V: TRBV6-1; CDR3: CASSKTQGRGSPLHF; DNA: TGTGCCAGCAGTAAGACACAGGGCCGTGGTTCACCCCTCCACTTT
size: NA; J: TRBJ2-7; D: NA; V: TRBV11-3; CDR3: CASSPGTNEQYF; DNA: TGTGCCAGCAGCCCGGGGACCAACGAGCAGTACTTC
size: few; J: TRBJ1-1; D: TRBD1; V: TRBV20-1; CDR3: CSARPGQDMNTEAFF; DNA: TGCAGTGCTAGACCCGGACAGGACATGAACACTGAAGCTTTCTTT
size: few; J: TRBJ2-5; D: NA; V: TRBV5-1; CDR3: CASSVQLETQYF; DNA: TGCGCCAGCAGCGTCCAGCTGGAGACCCAGTACTTC
size: many; J: TRBJ1-5; D: NA; V: TRBV10-3; CDR3: CAISEGQGGNQPQHF; DNA: TGTGCCATCAGTGAGGGGCAGGGAGGCAATCAGCCCCAGCATTTT
size: NA; J: TRBJ2-3; D: TRBD1; V: TRBV25-1; CDR3: CASSDPETGFDPSTDTQYF; DNA: TGTGCCAGCAGTGATCCTGAGACAGGGTTTGACCCTAGCACAGATACGCAGTATTTT
size: many; J: TRBJ2-7; D: TRBD2; V: TRBV20-1; CDR3: CSAYSGRLYEQYF; DNA: TGCAGTGCTTATAGCGGGAGACTCTACGAGCAGTACTTC
size: many; J: TRBJ1-1; D: TRBD1; V: TRBV7-2; CDR3: CASSLWAGGADTEAFF; DNA: TGTGCCAGCAGCTTATGGGCAGGGGGCGCGGACACTGAAGCTTTCTTT
size: many; J: TRBJ2-2; D: TRBD2; V: TRBV7-9; CDR3: CASSFSGLAGGGELFF; DNA: TGTGCCAGCAGCTTTTCCGGACTAGCGGGCGGCGGGGAGCTGTTTTTT
size: many; J: TRBJ1-5; D: NA; V: TRBV4-1; CDR3: CASSHHLLGGNQPQHF; DNA: TGCGCCAGCAGCCACCATCTACTGGGGGGCAATCAGCCCCAGCATTTT
size: NA; J: TRBJ1-2; D: TRBD1; V: TRBV20-1; CDR3: CSAGTGGELGAGYTF; DNA: TGCAGTGCTGGGACAGGGGGCGAACTAGGCGCTGGCTACACCTTC
size: few; J: TRBJ1-1; D: TRBD1; V: TRBV7-9; CDR3: CASATGGTEAFF; DNA: TGTGCCAGCGCCACAGGGGGAACTGAAGCTTTCTTT
size: few; J: TRBJ1-2; D: NA; V: TRBV28; CDR3: CASTSGDFYGYTF; DNA: TGTGCCAGCACCTCGGGGGACTTCTATGGCTACACCTTC
size: many; J: TRBJ1-5; D: TRBD1; V: TRBV12-3/TRBV12-4; CDR3: CASSFLQGERQPQHF; DNA: TGTGCCAGCAGTTTTCTACAGGGGGAGAGACAGCCCCAGCATTTT
size: few; J: TRBJ2-7; D: NA; V: TRBV5-1; CDR3: CASSLASRGSDEQYF; DNA: TGCGCCAGCAGCTTGGCCAGTAGGGGGAGCGACGAGCAGTACTTC
size: many; J: TRBJ2-1; D: NA; V: TRBV6-5; CDR3: CASSGARRASNEQFF; DNA: TGTGCCAGCAGCGGGGCAAGGAGGGCCTCTAATGAGCAGTTCTTC
size: many; J: TRBJ2-2; D: NA; V: TRBV5-1; CDR3: CASSLAQINTGELFF; DNA: TGCGCCAGCAGCTTGGCTCAGATCAACACCGGGGAGCTGTTTTTT
size: many; J: TRBJ2-1; D: NA; V: TRBV27; CDR3: CASKGAGRVNEQFF; DNA: TGTGCCAGCAAGGGGGCGGGAAGGGTAAACGAGCAGTTCTTC
size: NA; J: TRBJ2-5; D: TRBD2; V: TRBV25-1; CDR3: CASGVGTSQETQYF; DNA: TGTGCCAGCGGTGTGGGGACTAGTCAGGAGACCCAGTACTTC
size: many; J: TRBJ2-3; D: TRBD1; V: TRBV10-1; CDR3: CASSRTDRAADTQYF; DNA: TGCGCCAGCAGTCGTACAGACAGGGCGGCAGATACGCAGTATTTT
size: many; J: TRBJ2-1; D: NA; V: TRBV29-1; CDR3: CSVGGAYNEQFF; DNA: TGCAGCGTTGGGGGGGCATACAATGAGCAGTTCTTC
size: many; J: TRBJ2-1; D: TRBD1; V: TRBV3-1; CDR3: CASSQGRGRYNEQFF; DNA: TGTGCCAGCAGCCAGGGCAGGGGGAGATACAATGAGCAGTTCTTC
size: many; J: TRBJ1-2; D: NA; V: TRBV4-1; CDR3: CASSPSGNYGYTF; DNA: TGCGCCAGCAGCCCCTCAGGCAACTATGGCTACACCTTC
size: many; J: TRBJ2-1; D: NA; V: TRBV20-1; CDR3: CSARSRSGTYNEQFF; DNA: TGCAGTGCTAGGTCTAGAAGCGGCACCTACAATGAGCAGTTCTTC
size: NA; J: TRBJ2-1; D: NA; V: TRBV28; CDR3: CASSLSARHNEQFF; DNA: TGTGCCAGCAGTTTATCGGCGAGGCACAATGAGCAGTTCTTC
size: few; J: TRBJ2-1; D: NA; V: TRBV5-6; CDR3: CASSSSSGEQFF; DNA: TGTGCCAGCAGCTCAAGTTCGGGTGAGCAGTTCTTC
size: NA; J: TRBJ1-5; D: NA; V: TRBV28; CDR3: CASSLRGAGQPQHF; DNA: TGTGCCAGCAGTTTACGCGGGGCGGGTCAGCCCCAGCATTTT